This is a list of T cell receptor beta chains from one sample in a study of PD-1 blockade in classical Hodgkin lymphoma. Profiled with immunoSEQ multiplex PCR; TCRdb holds only in-frame clones, not every one. Seen here are some 70,000 clones, about 94% observed once, and the top ten hold roughly 2.6%. Sequencing was done on a sample of peripheral blood mononuclear cells (PBMCs). These receptors were obtained from a human donor with classical Hodgkin lymphoma. Each CDR3 is given with its conserved first and last residue. D genes are given only for firm matches. Only some rows state a clone size, as once, few, many or a class for expanded clones.

D,size,J,V,length,CDR3,DNA
.,.,TRBJ1-2,TRBV6-5,15,CASSPPGMFLDGYTF,TGTGCCAGCAGTCCCCCCGGGATGTTCCTTGATGGCTACACCTTC
.,.,TRBJ2-3,TRBV5-1,15,CASSLNLAVGDTQYF,TGCGCCAGCAGCTTAAACTTAGCGGTCGGGGATACGCAGTATTTT
.,.,TRBJ2-7,TRBV19,16,CASSSAAAPSLYEQYF,TGTGCCAGTAGTTCCGCGGCGGCACCCAGTCTCTACGAGCAGTACTTC
.,once,TRBJ1-2,TRBV19,18,CASSPPFVGGRLVYGHTF,TGTGCCAGTAGCCCCCCTTTTGTGGGGGGGAGGTTGGTCTATGGCCACACCTTC
.,.,TRBJ1-5,TRBV6-1,12,CASSEHNQPQHF,TGTGCCAGCAGTGAGCACAATCAGCCCCAGCATTTT
.,.,TRBJ2-3,TRBV20-1,9,CSAPPTQYF,TGCAGTGCTCCACCCACGCAGTATTTT
TRBD1,.,TRBJ1-5,TRBV19,15,CASSIDRGSNQPQHF,TGTGCCAGTAGTATCGACAGGGGAAGCAATCAGCCCCAGCATTTT
.,once,TRBJ1-3,TRBV13,15,CASSFRVLSGNTIYF,TGTGCCAGCAGCTTCAGGGTCCTCTCTGGAAACACCATATATTTT
.,.,TRBJ2-3,TRBV6-1,14,CASSETGYTDTQYF,TGTGCCAGCAGTGAGACAGGCTATACAGATACGCAGTATTTT
.,.,TRBJ1-2,TRBV19,12,CASSRGAYGYTF,TGTGCCAGTAGTCGGGGGGCCTATGGCTACACCTTC
TRBD2,.,TRBJ2-1,TRBV6-1,13,CASRPGLLDEQFF,TGTGCCAGCAGGCCGGGACTACTGGATGAGCAGTTCTTC
TRBD2,.,TRBJ2-5,TRBV5-1,15,CASSLGLAGQETQYF,TGCGCCAGCAGCTTGGGGCTAGCGGGGCAAGAGACCCAGTACTTC
.,.,TRBJ1-4,TRBV16,16,CASSQGRGRVDEKLFF,TGTGCCAGCAGCCAAGGTCGGGGAAGGGTTGATGAAAAACTGTTTTTT
TRBD2,once,TRBJ2-3,TRBV6-6,16,CASSYAGVKKGDTQYF,TGTGCCAGCAGTTACGCGGGAGTAAAGAAGGGAGATACGCAGTATTTT
.,.,TRBJ2-1,TRBV9,13,CASTLLSSGEQFF,TGTGCCAGCACCCTCCTTAGTTCGGGTGAGCAGTTCTTC
.,.,TRBJ1-1,TRBV19,16,CASSRGQAQMNTEAFF,TGTGCCAGTAGTAGAGGGCAGGCTCAGATGAACACTGAAGCTTTCTTT
.,.,TRBJ1-6,TRBV28,18,CASSLSGGVNSYNSPLHF,TGTGCCAGCAGTTTGTCGGGAGGGGTTAACTCCTATAATTCACCCCTCCACTTT
.,.,TRBJ2-6,TRBV5-1,16,CASSSGTLSGANVLTF,TGCGCCAGCAGCTCCGGGACACTCTCTGGGGCCAACGTCCTGACTTTC
.,.,TRBJ1-3,TRBV18,15,CASSPNTGTGNTIYF,TGTGCCAGCTCACCAAATACGGGAACTGGAAACACCATATATTTT
.,.,TRBJ1-5,TRBV6-5,11,CASRQTRPQHF,TGTGCCAGCAGACAGACTAGGCCCCAGCATTTT
.,.,TRBJ2-1,TRBV7-9,11,CASSFNDEQFF,TGTGCCAGCAGCTTCAACGATGAGCAGTTCTTC
TRBD2,.,TRBJ2-5,TRBV5-4,15,CALQLAGGEAETQYF,TGTGCCTTGCAACTAGCGGGAGGAGAGGCAGAGACCCAGTACTTC
.,.,TRBJ1-2,TRBV5-1,13,CASSLGQSYGYTF,TGCGCCAGCAGCCTCGGACAGAGCTATGGCTACACCTTC
.,.,TRBJ1-2,TRBV10-3,14,CAISDPTEGFGYTF,TGTGCCATCAGTGACCCCACCGAAGGCTTTGGCTACACCTTC
.,.,TRBJ2-3,TRBV20-1,10,CSYQGGAQYF,TGCAGTTACCAAGGCGGGGCGCAGTATTTT
TRBD1,.,TRBJ1-4,TRBV5-1,15,CASSGTGESSEKLFF,TGCGCCAGCAGCGGGACAGGGGAGTCAAGTGAAAAACTGTTTTTT
.,.,TRBJ2-7,TRBV9,14,CASTEGPSSYEQYF,TGTGCCAGTACGGAAGGCCCCAGCTCCTACGAGCAGTACTTC
.,once,TRBJ2-1,TRBV7-8,11,CASREGTVEFF,TGTGCCAGCAGGGAAGGGACTGTGGAGTTCTTC
.,.,TRBJ2-2,TRBV7-9,13,CASSSTSPGELFF,TGTGCCAGCAGCTCGACATCCCCCGGGGAGCTGTTTTTT
.,.,TRBJ2-6,TRBV5-1,17,CASSTGQTVSGANVLTF,TGCGCCAGCAGCACAGGGCAGACCGTCTCTGGGGCCAACGTCCTGACTTTC
.,.,TRBJ1-6,TRBV4-3,15,CASSQVHRAHSPLHF,TGCGCCAGCAGCCAAGTTCACCGAGCCCATTCACCCCTCCACTTT
.,.,TRBJ2-5,TRBV18,12,CASSPAGETQYF,TGTGCCAGCTCACCAGCCGGAGAGACCCAGTACTTC
TRBD1,.,TRBJ2-7,TRBV5-1,15,CASTPETGGTYEQYF,TGCGCCAGCACCCCCGAGACAGGGGGGACCTACGAGCAGTACTTC
TRBD2,.,TRBJ2-2,TRBV27,17,CASSLLWRGGFGGELFF,TGTGCCAGCAGTTTATTGTGGCGGGGGGGCTTCGGCGGGGAGCTGTTTTTT
.,.,TRBJ2-7,TRBV7-6,13,CASSLVESYEQYF,TGTGCCAGCAGCTTAGTTGAGTCCTACGAGCAGTACTTC